The following is a T cell receptor (beta chain) sequence with its context. Its matching antigen is unknown. The CDR3 is 18 amino acids. The V end lost 3 bases, the J end lost 0 bases, and 15 bases lay between the germline ends. The V gene's germline CDR1 is MNHEY and CDR2 SMNVEV (reference sequence). These data are taken from a study of T cell responses to AZD1222 COVID-19 vaccine. The study, taken as a whole, reports: Donors, mostly white British, included more females; clonal diversity was possibly underestimated. At study baseline, merely more than 5 AZD1222 recipients were seropositive. Close to half of spike-specific TCRs reportedly recognize unmutated variant regions.

Sequenced by immunoSEQ multiplex PCR; TCRdb stores in-frame clones only, minus some. The table lists 60,000 or so clones, more than 65% of them singletons, with around 18% in the top ten. The sequenced sample was peripheral blood, obtained on day 0 of AZD1222 vaccination. J is TRBJ2-6 and V is TRBV27; D not resolved. This TCR came from an adult in good health. This CDR3 is CASSFYPRAPSGANVLTF. CDR3 nucleotides: TGTGCCAGCAGTTTCTACCCTAGAGCTCCCTCTGGGGCCAACGTCCTGACTTTC.